The rows below give T cell receptor beta chains drawn from one sample of a study of molecular identifiers for immune sequencing clone quantification. From the PCR reads, TCRdb called clonotypes with MiXCR, one entry per CDR3 protein. The top ten hold around 0.8% of the sample, which has a few hundred thousand distinct CDR3 sequences, roughly 25% seen once. Source material: naive CD8+ T cells from blood, with Jurkat cell RNA spiked in. These receptors were collected from a human donor in good health. Some libraries in this study had Jurkat cell RNA spiked in. CDR3s include the opening cysteine and the closing phenylalanine or tryptophan. D genes are given only for firm matches. Part of the rows lack a size; the others show once, few, many or a class for expanded clones.

. | TRBJ1-6 | many | TRBV12-3/TRBV12-4 | CASSSSGYRFHF | TGTGCCAGCAGTTCGTCCGGGTATAGATTCCACTTT
TRBD1 | TRBJ1-2 | . | TRBV12-3/TRBV12-4 | CASSHPPGGGGYTF | TGTGCCAGCAGCCACCCCCCAGGGGGCGGTGGCTACACCTTC
. | TRBJ2-3 | . | TRBV6-2/TRBV6-3 | CGSSAPPRTDTQYF | TGTGGCAGCAGTGCCCCGCCCCGCACAGATACGCAGTATTTT
. | TRBJ2-7 | . | TRBV28 | CASNNFQLGSYEQYF | TGTGCCAGCAACAACTTCCAGCTCGGCTCCTACGAGCAGTACTTC
TRBD2 | TRBJ2-7 | few | TRBV6-6 | CASSYSSGRVPFDEQYF | TGTGCCAGCAGTTACTCTAGCGGGAGGGTCCCCTTTGACGAGCAGTACTTC
TRBD1 | TRBJ2-5 | few | TRBV7-6 | CASSSHRTGEETQYF | TGTGCCAGCAGCTCCCACCGGACAGGGGAAGAGACCCAGTACTTC
. | TRBJ2-7 | many | TRBV5-4 | CASSFGRAGEQYF | TGTGCCAGCAGCTTCGGGCGCGCAGGCGAGCAGTACTTC
TRBD1 | TRBJ2-7 | few | TRBV27 | CASSFAGGTYEQYF | TGTGCCAGCAGTTTTGCAGGGGGAACCTACGAGCAGTACTTC
. | TRBJ1-1 | once | TRBV5-6 | CASSLDRLGTGAFF | TGTGCCAGCAGCTTGGACAGATTGGGCACTGGAGCTTTCTTT
. | TRBJ2-3 | . | TRBV15 | CATSRVLSRGGADTQYF | TGTGCCACCAGCAGAGTACTCTCAAGGGGCGGGGCAGATACGCAGTATTTT
TRBD2 | TRBJ2-7 | . | TRBV11-3 | CASSELSGSSYEQYF | TGTGCCAGTAGCGAACTTAGCGGGAGCTCCTACGAGCAGTACTTC
. | TRBJ1-5 | . | TRBV19 | CASTPRQQRNQPQHF | TGTGCCAGTACCCCCCGGCAGCAACGGAATCAGCCCCAGCATTTT
. | TRBJ2-2 | many | TRBV4-3 | CASSQEGWSTGELFF | TGCGCCAGCAGCCAAGAGGGATGGAGCACCGGGGAGCTGTTTTTT
. | TRBJ1-1 | . | TRBV7-8 | CASSLAQGGSPEAFF | TGTGCCAGCAGCTTAGCGCAGGGCGGATCCCCTGAAGCTTTCTTT
TRBD1 | TRBJ2-1 | . | TRBV6-5 | CASSYGTGEYNEQFF | TGTGCCAGCAGTTACGGGACAGGGGAGTACAATGAGCAGTTCTTC
. | TRBJ1-5 | . | TRBV30 | CAWSVGSDVGNQPQHF | TGTGCCTGGAGTGTAGGGAGCGACGTGGGCAATCAGCCCCAGCATTTT
. | TRBJ1-5 | . | TRBV5-6 | CASSSGSGPQHF | TGTGCCAGCAGCTCGGGGAGTGGTCCCCAGCATTTT
TRBD1 | TRBJ2-2 | . | TRBV7-9 | CASSFPGGGTAELFF | TGTGCCAGCAGCTTCCCAGGGGGCGGGACCGCGGAGCTGTTTTTT
. | TRBJ2-5 | many | TRBV7-2 | CASSLPPQETQYF | TGTGCCAGCAGCTTACCACCTCAAGAGACCCAGTACTTC
. | TRBJ1-1 | . | TRBV27 | CASSFRAGLEAFF | TGTGCCAGCAGTTTCCGGGCAGGGCTTGAAGCTTTCTTT
TRBD1 | TRBJ2-3 | . | TRBV2 | CASNRGYTDTQYF | TGTGCCAGCAACAGGGGATACACAGATACGCAGTATTTT
. | TRBJ1-1 | few | TRBV4-3 | CASSQYQQGNTEAFF | TGCGCCAGCAGCCAATACCAACAAGGGAACACTGAAGCTTTCTTT
TRBD2 | TRBJ2-7 | . | TRBV19 | CASRIAGGPSYEQYF | TGTGCCAGTAGGATAGCGGGAGGGCCCTCGTACGAGCAGTACTTC
TRBD1 | TRBJ2-7 | . | TRBV23-1 | CASSQSRDRLNYEQYF | TGCGCCAGCAGTCAATCCCGGGACAGGTTGAACTACGAGCAGTACTTC
. | TRBJ2-7 | few | TRBV5-4 | CASRGGGSDYEQYF | TGTGCCAGCAGGGGAGGGGGTTCGGACTACGAGCAGTACTTC
. | TRBJ2-7 | few | TRBV4-3 | CASSQDRSSEQYF | TGCGCCAGCAGCCAAGATAGGAGCTCCGAGCAGTACTTC
. | TRBJ1-5 | . | TRBV20-1 | CSASWGVSNQPQHF | TGCAGTGCTAGCTGGGGGGTTAGCAATCAGCCCCAGCATTTT
. | TRBJ2-2 | few | TRBV5-1 | CASSLPVGTGELFF | TGCGCCAGCAGCTTGCCTGTGGGAACCGGGGAGCTGTTTTTT
. | TRBJ2-5 | . | TRBV9 | CASSAQGAQETQYF | TGTGCCAGCAGCGCACAGGGTGCCCAAGAGACCCAGTACTTC
. | TRBJ2-1 | few | TRBV27 | CASSVSGRSEQFF | TGTGCCAGCAGTGTCTCGGGACGAAGTGAGCAGTTCTTC
. | TRBJ2-4 | many | TRBV13 | CASSLGLKNIQYF | TGTGCCAGCAGCTTGGGGCTGAAAAACATTCAGTACTTC
. | TRBJ2-7 | . | TRBV24-1 | CATSDPGQWNEQYF | TGTGCCACCAGTGACCCTGGACAGTGGAACGAGCAGTACTTC
. | TRBJ2-6 | many | TRBV10-3 | CAISGGGSGANVLTF | TGTGCCATCAGCGGTGGGGGATCTGGGGCCAACGTCCTGACTTTC
. | TRBJ1-3 | many | TRBV7-2 | CASSLKGDSLSGNTIYF | TGTGCCAGCAGCTTGAAGGGAGACTCTCTCTCTGGAAACACCATATATTTT
. | TRBJ2-1 | many | TRBV4-3 | CASSQDWGSYNEQFF | TGCGCCAGCAGCCAAGATTGGGGGTCCTACAATGAGCAGTTCTTC
. | TRBJ2-3 | many | TRBV12-3/TRBV12-4 | CASSLWQGSDTQYF | TGTGCCAGCAGTTTGTGGCAGGGGTCAGATACGCAGTATTTT
TRBD2 | TRBJ2-3 | many | TRBV29-1 | CSAVAGNTDTQYF | TGCAGCGCAGTAGCGGGGAACACAGATACGCAGTATTTT
. | TRBJ2-5 | few | TRBV27 | CASSNILNRAQETQYF | TGTGCCAGCAGTAACATCCTAAACAGGGCCCAAGAGACCCAGTACTTC
. | TRBJ2-7 | . | TRBV27 | CASSLLGGFPYEQYF | TGTGCCAGCAGTTTATTGGGCGGTTTCCCCTACGAGCAGTACTTC
. | TRBJ2-3 | . | TRBV28 | CASSFNSATDTQYF | TGTGCCAGCAGTTTTAACAGTGCCACAGATACACAGTATTTT
. | TRBJ2-2 | many | TRBV28 | CASSSWTGELFF | TGTGCCAGCAGTTCATGGACCGGGGAGCTGTTTTTT
. | TRBJ2-1 | . | TRBV30 | CAWSVGGHSYNEQFF | TGTGCCTGGAGTGTAGGTGGACATTCCTACAATGAGCAGTTCTTC
TRBD1 | TRBJ2-1 | many | TRBV4-1 | CASAPDTGGHNEQFF | TGCGCCAGCGCACCAGATACAGGGGGACACAATGAGCAGTTCTTC
. | TRBJ2-5 | . | TRBV28 | CASRPGRAHKETQYF | TGTGCCAGCAGACCCGGCCGGGCTCACAAAGAGACCCAGTACTTC